This T cell receptor (beta chain) appears in the sequencing data of a study of cytomegalovirus exposure and HLA in healthy donors. Points on this clone: Its antigen remains unknown.

Study-wide points: Later analysis associated a missense DCLRE1C variant with TCR beta V- and J-gene trimming.

PCR used 60 Vbeta primers and 13 Jbeta primers. The assay was immunoSEQ multiplex PCR, and TCRdb's table has in-frame clones only and misses some. The repertoire consists of 150,000 to 200,000 clones, with roughly 85% occurring once and the leading ten covering 2% to 2.5%. Germline loops: CDR1 MNHNY, CDR2 SVGAGI (reference sequence). Trimming left V 6 bases short and J 1 base short, with 9 bases between. This CDR3 has 13 amino acids. The sequenced sample consisted of PBMCs. The clonotype was recovered from a woman between 50 and 59 years old in good health and CMV-seronegative. The V gene is TRBV6-6, the J gene TRBJ1-1, with unresolved D. The DNA for the CDR3 is TGTGCCAGCAGAACAATCAGGAACACTGAAGCTTTCTTT. Amino acid sequence: CASRTIRNTEAFF.